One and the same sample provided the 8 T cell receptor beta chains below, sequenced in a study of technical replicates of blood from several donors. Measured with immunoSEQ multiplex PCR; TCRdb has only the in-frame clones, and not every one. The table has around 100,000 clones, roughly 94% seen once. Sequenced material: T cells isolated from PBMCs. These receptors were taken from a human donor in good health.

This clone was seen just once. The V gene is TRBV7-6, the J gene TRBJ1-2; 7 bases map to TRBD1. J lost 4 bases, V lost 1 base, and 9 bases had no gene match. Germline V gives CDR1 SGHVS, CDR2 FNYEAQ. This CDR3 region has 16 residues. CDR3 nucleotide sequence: TGTGCCAGCAGCTTAGAAGTCGGGACAGCGGTCTATGGCTACACCTTC. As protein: CASSLEVGTAVYGYTF.

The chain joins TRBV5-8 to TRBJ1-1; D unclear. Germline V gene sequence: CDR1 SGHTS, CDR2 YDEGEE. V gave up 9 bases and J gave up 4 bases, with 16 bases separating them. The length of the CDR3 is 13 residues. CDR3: CAISRSSATEAFF. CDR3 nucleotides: TGTGCCATATCCCGGAGTTCTGCCACTGAAGCTTTCTTT.

The CDR3 sequence is CASGGGDTYEQYF. The CDR3 DNA sequence: TGTGCCAGCGGAGGCGGAGACACCTACGAGCAGTACTTC. The chain carries TRBV27 and TRBJ2-7; TRBD2 might be the D (5 bases). The CDR3 loop spans 13 amino acids. V lost 8 bases and J 2 bases, leaving 13 bases between the germline ends. Germline CDR1 is MNHEY and CDR2 is SMNVEV (reference sequence).

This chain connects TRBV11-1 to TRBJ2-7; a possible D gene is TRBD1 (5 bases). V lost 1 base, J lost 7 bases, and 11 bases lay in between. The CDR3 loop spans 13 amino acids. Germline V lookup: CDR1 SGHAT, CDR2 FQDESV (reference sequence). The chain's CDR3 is CASSLVGEGEQYF. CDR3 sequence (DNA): TGTGCCAGCAGCTTAGTAGGGGAAGGGGAGCAGTACTTC.

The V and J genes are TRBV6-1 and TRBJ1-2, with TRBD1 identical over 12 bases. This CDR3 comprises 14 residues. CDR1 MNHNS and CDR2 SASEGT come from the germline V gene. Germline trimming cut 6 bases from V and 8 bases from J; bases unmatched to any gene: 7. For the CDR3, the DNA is TGTGCCAGCAGGTCCTCCGGGACAGGGGGCGGCTACACCTTC. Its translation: CASRSSGTGGGYTF.

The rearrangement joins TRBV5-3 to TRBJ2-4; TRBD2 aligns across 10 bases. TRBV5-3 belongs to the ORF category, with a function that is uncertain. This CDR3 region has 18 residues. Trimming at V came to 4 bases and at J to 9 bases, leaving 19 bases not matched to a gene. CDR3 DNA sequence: TGTGCCAGAAGCGATACGAGCCTAGCGGGAGCTGGGGGAAGCATTCAGTACTTC. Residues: CARSDTSLAGAGGSIQYF.

This CDR3 reads CSVVLATASGGNTIYF. For the CDR3, the DNA is TGCAGCGTTGTCCTAGCTACCGCTTCGGGAGGAAACACCATATATTTT. The rearrangement links TRBV29-1 to TRBJ1-3, with unresolved D. This CDR3 spans 16 amino acids. Germline V CDR1 and CDR2: SQVTM, ANQGSEA. Trimming stripped 4 bases from V and 4 bases from J, with 20 bases between. Filled out from reference TRBV29-1 and TRBJ1-3, the complete variable domain reads SAVISQKPSRDICQRGTSLTIQCQVDSQVTMMFWYRQQPGQSLTLIATANQGSEATYESGFVIDKFPISRPNLTFSTLTVSNMSPEDSSIYLCSVVLATASGGNTIYFGEGSWLTVV.

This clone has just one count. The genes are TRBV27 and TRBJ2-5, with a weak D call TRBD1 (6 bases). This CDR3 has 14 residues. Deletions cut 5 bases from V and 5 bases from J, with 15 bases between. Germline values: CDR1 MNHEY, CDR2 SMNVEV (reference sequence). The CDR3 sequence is CASSPRTVGETQYF. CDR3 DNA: TGTGCCAGCAGTCCCAGGACAGTCGGGGAGACCCAGTACTTC.